These 21 T cell receptor beta chains came from one sample sequenced in a study of regulatory T cells in long-lasting Graves disease. Researchers made TCR beta libraries by using iRepertoire HTBI primers and running Arm-PCR on CDR3 regions. TCRdb reprocessed the multiplex PCR reads with MiXCR, giving one entry per CDR3 protein. The sample includes around 400,000 distinct CDR3 sequences, 20% to 30% of them seen just once. The time point here: persistent/refractory GD, antithyroid drugs over 5 years with positive TRAb. With RNA extracted from PBMCs as input, the TCR library was made. Specimen: peripheral blood mononuclear cells (PBMCs), collected when the disease was refractory, from a patient treated with antithyroid drugs. All receptors come from a female donor with Graves disease.

This clonotype came up many times. V is TRBV28 and J is TRBJ2-7; TRBD1 matches 7 bases. Germline V gene sequence: CDR1 MDHEN, CDR2 SYDVKM. J lost 2 bases, V lost 5 bases, and 6 bases had no gene match. The CDR3 has 14 amino acids. CDR3 sequence reads: CASSNTGVAYEQYF. The CDR3 DNA reads as TGTGCCAGCAGTAATACAGGGGTCGCCTACGAGCAGTACTTC.

In this sample, this clonotype turned up a few times. This sequence may be a read error, since a much larger clone differs from it by one base. V usage is TRBV20-1 and J usage is TRBJ1-6, with D perhaps TRBD1 (6 bases). V lost 3 bases and J 9 bases, leaving 15 bases between the germline ends. CDR3 length equals 14 residues. Germline V gene data show CDR1 as DFQATT and CDR2 as SNEGSKA (reference sequence). The CDR3 bases are TGCAGTGCTAGGAGACAGGCCTTGAGTTCACCCCTCCACTTT. Encoded protein: CSARRQALSSPLHF.

This clonotype was seen at least ten times. The junction differs from germline at one of its ends, possibly a read error. The chain has TRBV6-1 and TRBJ1-1; D is unresolved. Germline CDR1 is MNHNS and CDR2 is SASEGT. The CDR3 contains 12 residues. The CDR3 loop is CATSRTPLEAFF. The CDR3 DNA follows: TGTGCCACCAGTCGGACGCCTCTGGAAGCTTTCTTT.

This chain uses TRBV20-1 with TRBJ2-7; D may be TRBD2 (5 bases). Germline V lookup: CDR1 DFQATT, CDR2 SNEGSKA (reference sequence). Trimming shortened V by 3 bases and J by 0 bases, and 9 bases separated the two germline ends. The CDR3 length is 13 residues. CDR3 residues: CSARTIFSYEQYF. CDR3 nucleotides: TGCAGTGCTAGGACTATATTCTCCTACGAGCAGTACTTC.

This clonotype was detected a few times. The rearrangement uses TRBV19 and TRBJ1-2; possible D gene TRBD1, 6 bases. V gave up 5 bases and J gave up 1 base, with 20 bases separating them. Looked up from germline, CDR1 is LNHDA and CDR2 is SQIVND (reference sequence). The CDR3 has 17 amino acids. The CDR3 spells CASSPAVARGFNYGYTF. The CDR3 DNA reads as TGTGCCAGTAGTCCGGCAGTGGCCAGGGGATTTAACTATGGCTACACCTTC.

This chain uses TRBV5-1 with TRBJ1-1; D possibly corresponds to TRBD1 (5 bases). The V and J ends lost 4 bases and 6 bases respectively, with 16 bases between them. Looked up from germline, CDR1 is SGHRS and CDR2 is YFSETQ. This CDR3 comprises 14 residues. The CDR3 here is CASSLRDGAAEAFF. The CDR3 DNA sequence: TGCGCCAGCAGCCTTCGTGATGGGGCGGCTGAAGCTTTCTTT. Variable domain in full (rest from reference TRBV5-1 and TRBJ1-1): KAGVTQTPRYLIKTRGQQVTLSCSPISGHRSVSWYQQTPGQGLQFLFEYFSETQRNKGNFPGRFSGRQFSNSRSEMNVSTLELGDSALYLCASSLRDGAAEAFFGQGTRLTVV.

As to this clonotype: A much more abundant neighbour one base away suggests this may be a read error. The CDR3 region has the DNA TGTGCCGGCAGCTTTATCGGGGGTCAGCCCCAGCATTTT. It is translated as CAGSFIGGQPQHF. The V and J genes are TRBV11-2 and TRBJ1-5; D might be TRBD1 (5 bases). Germline CDR1 and CDR2: SGHAT and FQNNGV. This CDR3 is built from 13 residues.

The chain joins TRBV6-1 to TRBJ1-5; a possible D gene is TRBD1 (5 bases). The CDR3 is 12 residues long. Per germline, CDR1 MNHNS and CDR2 SASEGT. Trimming pared 7 bases from V and 9 bases from J, leaving 13 bases between. CDR3 bases: TGTGCCAGCACCAAGGACGGGGGGCCCCAGCATTTT. It encodes CASTKDGGPQHF.

In this sample, this clonotype turned up many times. The chain couples TRBV20-1 to TRBJ2-5; D tentatively reads TRBD1 or TRBD2 (5 bases each). The CDR3 is made up of 17 amino acids. V lost 6 bases and J 5 bases, leaving 28 bases between the germline ends. CDR1 is DFQATT and CDR2 is SNEGSKA in the germline V gene (reference sequence). The CDR3 DNA sequence: TGCAGTGCGAGAATGCGTCCGGGACGCCGGTTATATGAGACCCAGTACTTC. Translated: CSARMRPGRRLYETQYF.

This clonotype was recorded many times. V usage is TRBV9 and J usage is TRBJ2-5; D might be TRBD2 (7 bases). Per germline, CDR1 SGDLS and CDR2 YYNGEE. Between the trimmed V and J ends, which lost 7 bases and 5 bases, there was a span of 18 bases. The CDR3 consists of 14 residues. CDR3: CASSTPGEGETQYF. The CDR3 DNA reads TGTGCCAGCTCAACCCCAGGGGAGGGGGAGACCCAGTACTTC.

This sequence joins TRBV9 and TRBJ2-5; D ambiguous. Germline-derived CDR1 and CDR2 are SGDLS and YYNGEE. The CDR3 length is 14 residues. V was shortened by 3 bases and J by 3 bases, with 12 bases between the two germline ends. CDR3 nucleotides: TGTGCCAGCAGCGCCTCGGCCGTCAAAGAGACCCAGTACTTC. Amino acid sequence: CASSASAVKETQYF. Using reference TRBV9 and TRBJ2-5 for the parts outside the CDR3, the full variable domain is DSGVTQTPKHLITATGQRVTLRCSPRSGDLSVYWYQQSLDQGLQFLIQYYNGEERAKGNILERFSAQQFPDLHSELNLSSLELGDSALYFCASSASAVKETQYFGPGTRLLVL.

The CDR3 DNA reads as TGTGCCACCAGCAGAGATCTGCGCGGGAACGTTGAGTTCTTC. It codes for CATSRDLRGNVEFF. The chain uses TRBV15 and TRBJ2-1; D may be TRBD2 (6 bases). Trimming cost V 0 bases and J 14 bases, with 17 bases left between them. The CDR3 consists of 14 residues. The V gene's germline CDR1 is LNHNV and CDR2 YYDKDF (reference sequence).

This clonotype was detected many times. The genes are TRBV6-1 and TRBJ1-2; D is uncertain. V dropped 7 bases and J dropped 7 bases, with 16 bases sitting between them. The CDR3 contains 13 residues. CDR1 and CDR2 from the germline V gene are MNHNS and SASEGT. CDR3 sequence (DNA): TGTGCCAGCACCACGTCGGAGGTCGGTGGCTACACCTTC. It translates to CASTTSEVGGYTF.

This clonotype occurred many times. The J gene is TRBJ1-1, the V gene TRBV2; D not resolved. The CDR3 loop spans 15 amino acids. The V end was cut by 2 bases, the J end by 1 base, with 11 bases between. The V gene's germline CDR1 is SNHLY and CDR2 FYNNEI. The CDR3 DNA follows: TGTGCCAGCAGTGAATCTTTCTGGGAGAACACTGAAGCTTTCTTT. It yields the protein CASSESFWENTEAFF.

In its sample, this clonotype was seen a few times. The CDR3 region has the DNA TGTGCCAGCAGCCAAGTTAGGGGCGGGTGGCAGTTCTTC. Protein sequence: CASSQVRGGWQFF. V gene TRBV3-1 combines with J gene TRBJ2-1; D tentatively reads TRBD1 or TRBD2 (5 bases each). CDR1 and CDR2 from the germline V gene are LGHDT and YNNKEL (reference sequence). V was cut by 1 base and J by 12 bases, with 13 bases left in between. The CDR3 sequence is 13 residues long.

The genes are TRBV27 and TRBJ2-2, with TRBD1 as a possible D gene (6 bases). This CDR3 has 15 residues. The V gene lost 7 bases and the J gene lost 3 bases, with 15 bases spanning the gap. Germline CDR1 reads MNHEY; CDR2 reads SMNVEV (reference sequence). In DNA form, the CDR3 reads TGTGCCAGCACCGGAAGGGACACCCACACCGGGGAGCTGTTTTTT. Its protein product is CASTGRDTHTGELFF.

This clonotype was detected many times. The CDR3 nucleotides read TGTGCCAGCAGTTCCCCAGCTAGCGGGCCGCCCGGGGAGCTGTTTTTT. Its translation: CASSSPASGPPGELFF. The chain joins TRBV27 to TRBJ2-2; 8 bases are shared with TRBD2. J was trimmed by 6 bases and V by 4 bases; bases with no gene match: 10. The CDR3 contains 16 residues. CDR1 is MNHEY, CDR2 SMNVEV, per germline (reference sequence).

The table lists this clonotype with a few counts. This chain connects TRBV18 to TRBJ2-7, with a weak D call TRBD2 (6 bases). Trimming took off 3 bases at V and 4 bases at J, with 10 bases between the two ends. The germline CDR1 and CDR2 sequences are KGHSH and LQKENI. CDR3 size: 13 residues. In nucleotides, the CDR3 is TGTGCCAGCTCACCTACTAGCTTATACGAGCAGTACTTC. This encodes CASSPTSLYEQYF.

This rearrangement joins TRBV5-1 to TRBJ1-2, with 7 bases aligning to TRBD1. The V gene end was trimmed by 3 bases and the J gene end by 6 bases; junction bases not matched to a gene: 8. The CDR3 loop spans 14 amino acids. Germline CDR1 reads SGHRS; CDR2 reads YFSETQ. The CDR3 region has the DNA TGCGCCAGCAGCTCCCCGGACAGGATAAATGGCTACACCTTC. Translation: CASSSPDRINGYTF.

The chain carries TRBV12-3 or TRBV12-4 and TRBJ2-7; perhaps TRBD1 as D (5 bases). V was shortened by 2 bases and J by 0 bases, with 23 bases between the two germline ends. This CDR3 has 19 residues. In DNA, the CDR3 is TGTGCCAGCAGTTTAATCTCCGGTAATATCAGGGAAAGCTCCTACGAGCAGTACTTC. It translates to CASSLISGNIRESSYEQYF.

The DNA for the CDR3 is TGTGCCAGCAGCCAAGAGACTCCGCACACCGGGGAGCTGTTTTTT. Translation: CASSQETPHTGELFF. J is TRBJ2-2 and V is TRBV5-4; D call uncertain. The CDR3 covers 15 residues. Looked up from germline, CDR1 is SGHNT and CDR2 is YYREEE (reference sequence). The V gene lost 4 bases and the J gene lost 3 bases, with 13 bases spanning the gap.